This is a list of T cell receptor beta chains from one sample in a study of blood T cell repertoires in COVID-19. Profiling relied on immunoSEQ multiplex PCR, and the TCRdb table lists in-frame clones only, not all of them. The table includes some 300,000 clones, around 89% detected once. Sequenced input: PBMCs or T cells enriched from blood (not recorded which). These receptors all come from a woman between 40 and 50 years old who had recovered from COVID-19. The CDR3 runs from the conserved cysteine through the conserved F or W. D genes are given only for firm matches. The size entry is marked missing in some rows and otherwise reads once, few, many or a size class.

d_call	cdr3_length	clone_size	j_call	v_call	cdr3_aa	cdr3_nt
.	16	once	TRBJ1-5	TRBV21-1	CASSKALRGWNQPQHF	TGTGCCAGCAGCAAAGCGCTAAGGGGGTGGAATCAGCCCCAGCATTTT
.	14	.	TRBJ2-2	TRBV29-1	CSVNQGGNTGELFF	TGCAGCGTGAATCAGGGGGGGAACACCGGGGAGCTGTTTTTT
.	15	.	TRBJ2-1	TRBV9	CASSAQGLSYNEQFF	TGTGCCAGCAGCGCACAGGGATTATCCTACAATGAGCAGTTCTTC
TRBD1	17	.	TRBJ1-2	TRBV5-1	CASSRRQGKADGYGYTF	TGCGCCAGCAGCAGACGACAGGGCAAGGCGGATGGCTATGGCTACACCTTC
.	15	.	TRBJ2-3	TRBV7-3	CASSLRGAGTDTQYF	TGTGCCAGCAGCTTACGGGGAGCCGGCACAGATACGCAGTATTTT
.	13	.	TRBJ2-1	TRBV30	CAWSVSDSSQQFF	TGTGCCTGGAGTGTCTCTGACAGCTCCCAGCAGTTCTTC
.	13	.	TRBJ2-5	TRBV7-6	CASSFPFLETQYF	TGTGCCAGCAGCTTTCCCTTCCTGGAGACCCAGTACTTC
.	15	.	TRBJ1-5	TRBV19	CATLTGGGSGQPQHF	TGTGCCACCCTGACTGGGGGAGGATCCGGTCAGCCCCAGCATTTT
TRBD1	19	.	TRBJ2-1	TRBV19	CASSVGQGAPALPYNEQFF	TGTGCCAGTAGTGTGGGGCAGGGGGCCCCGGCACTCCCCTACAATGAGCAGTTCTTC
TRBD1	15	.	TRBJ1-4	TRBV2	CASSEGDRGTEKLFF	TGTGCCAGCAGTGAGGGGGACAGGGGAACTGAAAAACTGTTTTTT
.	15	.	TRBJ1-5	TRBV6-5	CASSYSGTSNQPQHF	TGTGCCAGCAGTTATAGCGGGACGAGCAATCAGCCCCAGCATTTT
TRBD1	14	.	TRBJ1-2	TRBV5-1	CASSEGQGARGYTF	TGCGCCAGCAGTGAAGGACAGGGGGCGCGAGGCTACACCTTC
.	13	.	TRBJ2-3	TRBV3-1/TRBV3-2	CASSQPYTDTQYF	TGTGCCAGCAGCCAACCCTACACAGATACGCAGTATTTT
.	14	.	TRBJ2-3	TRBV9	CASSPQFSTDTQYF	TGTGCCAGCAGCCCCCAATTTAGCACAGATACGCAGTATTTT
TRBD1	16	.	TRBJ2-3	TRBV19	CASSSRTGISTDTQYF	TGTGCCAGTAGTTCTCGGACAGGGATAAGCACAGATACGCAGTATTTT
.	12	.	TRBJ1-2	TRBV27	CASKGGNYGYTF	TGTGCCAGCAAGGGAGGGAACTATGGCTACACCTTC
.	16	.	TRBJ2-2	TRBV5-1	CATQMTSQPNTGELFF	TGCGCCACCCAAATGACATCCCAGCCAAACACCGGGGAGCTGTTTTTT
.	15	once	TRBJ2-5	TRBV30	CAWSVARGRQETQYF	TGTGCCTGGAGTGTAGCCCGGGGAAGGCAAGAGACCCAGTACTTC
.	14	.	TRBJ2-3	TRBV9	CASSDTVFTDTQYF	TGTGCCAGCAGCGATACGGTTTTCACGGATACGCAGTATTTT
.	13	.	TRBJ2-1	TRBV7-9	CASSPFERGEQFF	TGTGCCAGCAGCCCTTTCGAAAGGGGCGAGCAGTTCTTC
TRBD1	15	.	TRBJ2-7	TRBV7-9	CASSSVTGSSYEQYF	TGTGCCAGCAGCTCGGTGACAGGGAGCTCCTACGAGCAGTACTTC
TRBD2	16	.	TRBJ2-7	TRBV6-6	CASRGGLAGLIYEQYF	TGTGCCAGCAGAGGGGGGCTAGCGGGTTTAATCTACGAGCAGTACTTC
TRBD2	15	.	TRBJ2-7	TRBV7-6	CASSLLVAGGGEQYF	TGTGCCAGCAGCTTATTAGTAGCGGGGGGCGGCGAGCAGTACTTC
.	16	.	TRBJ1-2	TRBV19	CASSISGWGVNYGYTF	TGTGCCAGTAGTATTTCGGGCTGGGGGGTTAACTATGGCTACACCTTC
.	13	.	TRBJ1-6	TRBV9	CASSVAESSPLHF	TGTGCCAGCAGCGTAGCGGAGAGTTCACCCCTCCACTTT
.	15	.	TRBJ1-1	TRBV7-9	CASSSTQGLSTEAFF	TGTGCCAGCAGCTCAACACAGGGCTTGAGCACTGAAGCTTTCTTT
.	14	.	TRBJ2-3	TRBV6-5	CATKLGTSTDTQYF	TGTGCCACCAAACTAGGGACTAGCACAGATACGCAGTATTTT
TRBD1	17	many	TRBJ1-5	TRBV6-2/TRBV6-3	CASSYGTGVSSNQPQHF	TGTGCCAGCAGTTACGGGACAGGGGTGAGTAGCAATCAGCCCCAGCATTTT
TRBD2	14	.	TRBJ2-1	TRBV9	CASSVAGGTNEQFF	TGTGCCAGCAGCGTAGCGGGGGGAACGAATGAGCAGTTCTTC
TRBD1	12	once	TRBJ1-1	TRBV28	CASSLPGGKAFF	TGTGCCAGCAGTTTACCAGGGGGCAAGGCTTTCTTT
.	14	.	TRBJ1-5	TRBV28	CASSLQGLLGPQHF	TGTGCCAGCAGTTTACAGGGCCTACTGGGGCCCCAGCATTTT
.	15	.	TRBJ1-2	TRBV6-5	CASRLGSFGTYGYTF	TGTGCCAGCAGACTCGGGTCTTTCGGGACTTATGGCTACACCTTC
TRBD1	16	.	TRBJ2-5	TRBV5-8	CASSLGVDRVGETQYF	TGTGCCAGCAGCTTGGGAGTAGACAGGGTGGGAGAGACCCAGTACTTC
.	13	.	TRBJ1-2	TRBV6-5	CASSNPSGYGYTF	TGTGCCAGCAGTAACCCGTCAGGGTATGGCTACACCTTC
TRBD1	15	.	TRBJ1-5	TRBV28	CASSLGQGGNQPQHF	TGTGCCAGCAGTTTAGGACAGGGCGGAAATCAGCCCCAGCATTTT
TRBD1	17	.	TRBJ2-1	TRBV7-2	CASSPGQGTGSYNEQFF	TGTGCCAGCAGCCCAGGACAGGGGACAGGCTCCTACAATGAGCAGTTCTTC
.	12	.	TRBJ1-2	TRBV30	CAWSVGGYGYTF	TGTGCCTGGAGTGTTGGAGGCTACGGCTACACCTTC
TRBD2	16	.	TRBJ2-3	TRBV12-5	CASGLVLAGAPDTQYF	TGTGCTAGTGGTTTGGTTCTAGCGGGAGCCCCAGATACGCAGTATTTT
TRBD1	16	.	TRBJ1-5	TRBV7-8	CASSRGTGISNQPQHF	TGTGCCAGCAGCCGTGGGACAGGGATTAGCAATCAGCCCCAGCATTTT
.	16	.	TRBJ1-4	TRBV30	CAWSAGVGSTNEKLFF	TGTGCCTGGAGTGCCGGCGTTGGGAGCACTAATGAAAAACTGTTTTTT
TRBD2	15	.	TRBJ2-7	TRBV11-2	CASSHGLAGTYEQYF	TGTGCCAGCAGCCATGGACTAGCGGGGACCTACGAGCAGTACTTC